One and the same sample provided the 12 T cell receptor beta chains below, sequenced in a study of cytomegalovirus exposure and HLA in healthy donors. The PCR made use of 60 Vbeta and 13 Jbeta primers. Here immunoSEQ multiplex PCR was the method, and the copy in TCRdb shows in-frame clones only, minus some. The table has about 110,000 clones, 82% seen once. The sequenced sample was PBMCs. The receptor source for this set is a man younger than 45 in good health and CMV-seropositive.

The J gene is TRBJ2-2, the V gene TRBV5-1, with 12 bases identical to TRBD2. The CDR3 has 18 amino acids. CDR1 and CDR2 (germline): SGHRS, YFSETQ. V lost 1 base to trimming and J lost 4 bases; unmatched junction nucleotides: 8. CDR3 region: CASSLRLAGGSGTGELFF. The CDR3 DNA reads TGCGCCAGCAGCTTGAGGCTAGCGGGAGGGTCCGGCACCGGGGAGCTGTTTTTT.

The V and J genes are TRBV28 and TRBJ1-2, with D unresolved. In germline, CDR1 is MDHEN, CDR2 SYDVKM. V was trimmed by 2 bases and J by 2 bases, leaving 6 bases between them. The CDR3 contains 13 residues. CDR3 protein: CASSLGLNYGYTF. The CDR3 nucleotides are TGTGCCAGCAGTTTAGGGCTAAACTATGGCTACACCTTC.

This sequence joins TRBV7-2 and TRBJ2-7; TRBD1 matches 7 bases. Germline lookup yields CDR1 SGHTA and CDR2 FQGNSA. J gave up 3 bases and V 1 base, and 6 bases lay outside the gene matches. The CDR3 extends over 15 amino acids. CDR3 sequence reads: CASSLVSDRVYEQYF. The CDR3 DNA sequence: TGTGCCAGCAGCTTAGTGTCAGACAGGGTCTACGAGCAGTACTTC.

In its sample, this clone was seen once. This chain joins TRBV5-4 and TRBJ2-7, with TRBD2 identical over 7 bases. V dropped 3 bases and J dropped 3; count of bases not matched to a gene: 9. The germline V gene encodes CDR1 SGHNT and CDR2 YYREEE (reference sequence). CDR3 length: 15 amino acids. CDR3 amino acids: CASSSFVVAGYEQYV. The DNA for the CDR3 is TGTGCCAGCAGCTCGTTTGTGGTAGCGGGCTACGAGCAGTACGTC.

This chain links TRBV5-1 with TRBJ1-3; possible D gene TRBD1, 5 bases. Germline V gene data show CDR1 as SGHRS and CDR2 as YFSETQ. The CDR3 has 16 residues. V was clipped by 4 bases and J by 0 bases, with 14 bases between them. In DNA form, the CDR3 reads TGCGCCAGCAGCGGGGGGGACGGCTACTCTGGAAACACCATATATTTT. It specifies CASSGGDGYSGNTIYF.

The V gene is TRBV27, the J gene TRBJ1-2; 8 bases are a match to TRBD1. This CDR3 is built from 15 residues. V shed 0 bases and J 6 bases; nucleotides not matched to a gene: 6. CDR1 is MNHEY, CDR2 SMNVEV, per germline (reference sequence). The CDR3 protein is CASSLSPRTGNGYTF. CDR3 bases: TGTGCCAGCAGTTTATCGCCTAGGACAGGGAATGGCTACACCTTC.

The chain uses TRBV6-1 and TRBJ2-1; the match to TRBD2 covers 13 bases. V gave up 4 bases and J gave up 8 bases; unmatched junction bases: 8. Germline V gives CDR1 MNHNS, CDR2 SASEGT. The CDR3 spans 16 residues. The CDR3: CASSGRLAGGRHEQFF. CDR3 in DNA: TGTGCCAGCAGTGGACGACTAGCGGGAGGACGGCATGAGCAGTTCTTC.

V and J are TRBV5-1 and TRBJ2-5; D is unclear. V lost 0 bases to trimming and J lost 5 bases, with 8 bases between them. Germline CDR1 reads SGHRS; CDR2 reads YFSETQ. The CDR3 loop spans 13 amino acids. DNA of the CDR3: TGCGCCAGCAGCTTGGTTCCACGGGAGACCCAGTACTTC. Translation gives CASSLVPRETQYF. Combining the CDR3 with reference TRBV5-1 and TRBJ2-5 gives the whole variable domain KAGVTQTPRYLIKTRGQQVTLSCSPISGHRSVSWYQQTPGQGLQFLFEYFSETQRNKGNFPGRFSGRQFSNSRSEMNVSTLELGDSALYLCASSLVPRETQYFGPGTRLLVL.

CDR3 DNA sequence: TGTGCCAGCAGCCCCCGAGGACAGAGGAACACTGAAGCTTTCTTT. This translates into CASSPRGQRNTEAFF. The V call is TRBV11-3, the J call TRBJ1-1, with D possibly matching TRBD1 (6 bases). V was shortened by 5 bases and J by 1 base, with 14 bases between the two germline ends. CDR1 is SGHNT, CDR2 YENEEA, per germline. This CDR3 region has 15 residues. Variable domain in full (rest from reference TRBV11-3 and TRBJ1-1): EAGVVQSPRYKIIEKKQPVAFWCNPISGHNTLYWYLQNLGQGPELLIRYENEEAVDDSQLPKDRFSAERLKGVDSTLKIQPAELGDSAVYLCASSPRGQRNTEAFFGQGTRLTVV.

This clone is a singleton in its sample. This chain links TRBV5-1 with TRBJ2-1; 10 bases map to TRBD2. CDR1 SGHRS and CDR2 YFSETQ come from the germline V gene. Trimming cost V 6 bases and J 9 bases; bases outside gene matches: 15. The CDR3 covers 16 residues. The CDR3 protein is CASTLLAGALGSEQFF. The CDR3 DNA is TGCGCCAGCACCCTTCTAGCGGGGGCCCTGGGCAGTGAGCAGTTCTTC.

This rearrangement joins TRBV6-6 to TRBJ2-6; D unclear. Germline lookup yields CDR1 MNHNY and CDR2 SVGAGI (reference sequence). V lost 6 bases and J lost 0, with 12 bases in between. The CDR3 is 16 residues long. The CDR3 spells CASSPAGNSGANVLTF. CDR3 nucleotide sequence: TGTGCCAGCAGCCCCGCAGGAAACTCTGGGGCCAACGTCCTGACTTTC.

This chain links TRBV4-1 with TRBJ1-2; 10 nucleotides match TRBD1. Germline CDR1 MGHRA, CDR2 YSYEKL. This CDR3 spans 15 amino acids. With 6 bases clipped from V and 7 bases from J, the junction kept 11 bases outside the gene matches. Here the CDR3 DNA reads TGCGCCAGCAGGCGGCCGGGACAGGGGAATCGTGGCTACACCTTC. This encodes CASRRPGQGNRGYTF.